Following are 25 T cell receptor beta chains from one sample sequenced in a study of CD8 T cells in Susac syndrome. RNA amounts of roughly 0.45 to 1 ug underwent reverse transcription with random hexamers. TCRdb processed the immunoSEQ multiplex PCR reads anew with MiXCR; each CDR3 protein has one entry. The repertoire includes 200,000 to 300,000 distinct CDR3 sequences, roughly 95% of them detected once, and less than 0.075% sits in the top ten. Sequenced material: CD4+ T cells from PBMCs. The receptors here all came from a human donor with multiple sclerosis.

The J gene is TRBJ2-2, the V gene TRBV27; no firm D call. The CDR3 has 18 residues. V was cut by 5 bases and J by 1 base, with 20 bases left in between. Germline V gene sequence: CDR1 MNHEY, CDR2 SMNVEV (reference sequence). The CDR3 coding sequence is TGTGCCAGCAGTCCCGCTGTTGGGATACCCCTGAACACCGGGGAGCTGTTTTTT. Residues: CASSPAVGIPLNTGELFF.

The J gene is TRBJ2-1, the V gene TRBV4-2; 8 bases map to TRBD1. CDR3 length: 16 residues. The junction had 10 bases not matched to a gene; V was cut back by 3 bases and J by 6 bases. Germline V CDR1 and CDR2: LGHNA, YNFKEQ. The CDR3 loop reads CASSHQDRDRGNEQFF. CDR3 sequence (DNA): TGTGCCAGCAGCCACCAAGATCGAGACAGGGGCAATGAGCAGTTCTTC.

CDR3 DNA: TGTGCCATCAGGGGGGCGGAAGAGACCCAGTACTTC. Its protein is CAIRGAEETQYF. The J gene is TRBJ2-5, the V gene TRBV10-3; D possibly corresponds to TRBD1 (6 bases). The V gene lost 6 bases and the J gene lost 3 bases, with 8 bases spanning the gap. CDR1 and CDR2 (germline): ENHRY, SYGVKD. The CDR3 totals 12 residues.

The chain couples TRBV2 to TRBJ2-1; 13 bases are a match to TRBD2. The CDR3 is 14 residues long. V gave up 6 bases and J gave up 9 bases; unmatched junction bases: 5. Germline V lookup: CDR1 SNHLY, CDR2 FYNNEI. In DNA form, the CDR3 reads TGTGCCAGCAGACGACTAGCGGGGGGAAGTGAGCAGTTCTTC. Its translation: CASRRLAGGSEQFF.

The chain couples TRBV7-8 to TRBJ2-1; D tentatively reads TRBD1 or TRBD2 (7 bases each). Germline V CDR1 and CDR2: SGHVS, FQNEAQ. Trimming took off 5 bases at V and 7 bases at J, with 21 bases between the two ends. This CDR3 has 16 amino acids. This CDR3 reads CASSPAGRQGRNEQFF. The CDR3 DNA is TGTGCCAGCAGCCCAGCGGGGAGACAGGGAAGGAATGAGCAGTTCTTC.

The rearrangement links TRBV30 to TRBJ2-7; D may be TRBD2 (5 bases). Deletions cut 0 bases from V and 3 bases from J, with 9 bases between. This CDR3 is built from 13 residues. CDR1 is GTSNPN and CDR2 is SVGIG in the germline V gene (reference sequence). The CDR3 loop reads CAWSVRGLYEQYF. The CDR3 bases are TGTGCCTGGAGTGTACGGGGTCTCTACGAGCAGTACTTC.

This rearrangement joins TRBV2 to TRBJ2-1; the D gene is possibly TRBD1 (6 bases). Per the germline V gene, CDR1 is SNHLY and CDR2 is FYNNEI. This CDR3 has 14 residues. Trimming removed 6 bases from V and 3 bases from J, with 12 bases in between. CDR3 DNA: TGTGCCAGCAGACAGGGAGCCATCTACAATGAGCAGTTCTTC. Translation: CASRQGAIYNEQFF.

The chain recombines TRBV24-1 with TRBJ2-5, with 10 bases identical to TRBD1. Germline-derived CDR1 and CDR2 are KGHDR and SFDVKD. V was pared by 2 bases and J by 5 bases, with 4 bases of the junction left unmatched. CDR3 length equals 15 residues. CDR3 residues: CATSDWGQGLETQYF. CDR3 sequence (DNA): TGTGCCACCAGTGATTGGGGACAGGGGCTGGAGACCCAGTACTTC.

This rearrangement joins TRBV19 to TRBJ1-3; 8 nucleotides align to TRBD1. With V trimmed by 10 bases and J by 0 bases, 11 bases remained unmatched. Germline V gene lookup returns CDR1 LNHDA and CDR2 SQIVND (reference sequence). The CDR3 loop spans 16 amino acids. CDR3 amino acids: CATRGTGRTSGNTIYF. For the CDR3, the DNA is TGTGCCACCAGGGGGACAGGCCGGACCTCTGGAAACACCATATATTTT. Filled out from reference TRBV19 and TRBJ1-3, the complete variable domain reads DGGITQSPKYLFRKEGQNVTLSCEQNLNHDAMYWYRQDPGQGLRLIYYSQIVNDFQKGDIAEGYSVSREKKESFPLTVTSAQKNPTAFYLCATRGTGRTSGNTIYFGEGSWLTVV.

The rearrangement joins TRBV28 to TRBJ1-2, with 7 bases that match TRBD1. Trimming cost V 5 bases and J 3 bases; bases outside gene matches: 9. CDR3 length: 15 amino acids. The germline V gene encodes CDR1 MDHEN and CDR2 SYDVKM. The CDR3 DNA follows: TGTGCCAGCAGTGGCAAAGGGGGCTCCCACTATGGCTACACCTTC. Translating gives CASSGKGGSHYGYTF.

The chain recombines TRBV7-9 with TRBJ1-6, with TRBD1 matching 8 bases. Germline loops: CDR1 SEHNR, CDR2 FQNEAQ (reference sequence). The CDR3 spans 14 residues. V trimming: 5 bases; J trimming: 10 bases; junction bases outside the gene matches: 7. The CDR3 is CASSETGVASPLHF. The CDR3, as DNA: TGTGCCAGCAGCGAGACAGGGGTCGCCTCACCCCTCCACTTT.

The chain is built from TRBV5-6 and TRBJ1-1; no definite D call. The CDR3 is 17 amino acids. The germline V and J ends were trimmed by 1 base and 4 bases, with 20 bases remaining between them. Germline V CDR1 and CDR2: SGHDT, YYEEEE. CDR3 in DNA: TGTGCCAGCAGCTTGTACCGCTACGGGGAGAAAGGCACTGAAGCTTTCTTT. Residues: CASSLYRYGEKGTEAFF.

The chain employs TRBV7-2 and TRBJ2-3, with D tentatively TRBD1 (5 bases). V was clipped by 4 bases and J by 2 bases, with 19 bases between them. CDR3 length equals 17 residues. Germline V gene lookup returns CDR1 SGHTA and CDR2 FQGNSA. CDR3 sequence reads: CASSSQVTVFSTDTQYF. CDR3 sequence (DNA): TGTGCCAGCAGCTCACAGGTTACAGTTTTCTCCACAGATACGCAGTATTTT.

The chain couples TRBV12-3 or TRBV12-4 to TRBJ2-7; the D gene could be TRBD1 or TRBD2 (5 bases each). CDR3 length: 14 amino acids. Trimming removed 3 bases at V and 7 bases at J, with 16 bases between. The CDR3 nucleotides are TGTGCCAGCAGTTTCGGGACGGCCTCTACTGAGCAGTACTTC. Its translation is CASSFGTASTEQYF.

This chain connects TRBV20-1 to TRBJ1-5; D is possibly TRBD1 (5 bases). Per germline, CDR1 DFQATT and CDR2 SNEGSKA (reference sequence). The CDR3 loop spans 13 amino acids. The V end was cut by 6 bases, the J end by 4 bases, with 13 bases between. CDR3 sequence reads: CSAEAGGNQPQHF. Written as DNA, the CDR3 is TGCAGTGCGGAGGCGGGGGGTAATCAGCCCCAGCATTTT.

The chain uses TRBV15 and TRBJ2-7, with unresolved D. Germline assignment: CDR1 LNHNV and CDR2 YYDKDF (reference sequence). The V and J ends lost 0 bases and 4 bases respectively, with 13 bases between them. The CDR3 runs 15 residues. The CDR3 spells CATSRDEIRLYEQYV. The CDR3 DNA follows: TGTGCCACCAGCAGAGATGAGATCCGGTTATACGAGCAGTACGTC.

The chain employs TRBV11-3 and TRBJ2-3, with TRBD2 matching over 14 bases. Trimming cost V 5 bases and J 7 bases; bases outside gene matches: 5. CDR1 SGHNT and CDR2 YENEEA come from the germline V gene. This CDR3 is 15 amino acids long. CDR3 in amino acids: CASSLGLAGGHTQYF. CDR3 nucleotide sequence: TGTGCCAGCAGCCTTGGACTAGCGGGAGGTCATACGCAGTATTTT.

CDR3 loop: CAWMTGRNSPLHF. The CDR3 nucleotides are TGTGCCTGGATGACAGGGCGTAATTCACCCCTCCACTTT. The J gene is TRBJ1-6, the V gene TRBV30, with 7 bases identical to TRBD1. There are 13 residues in the CDR3. V gave up 4 bases and J gave up 6 bases; unmatched junction bases: 3. Germline values: CDR1 GTSNPN, CDR2 SVGIG (reference sequence).

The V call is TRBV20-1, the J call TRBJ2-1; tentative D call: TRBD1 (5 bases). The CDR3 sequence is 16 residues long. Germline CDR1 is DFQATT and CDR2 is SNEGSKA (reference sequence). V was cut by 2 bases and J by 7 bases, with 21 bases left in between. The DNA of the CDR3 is TGCAGTGCTAGATCCTTGGCAGGGCGTCTCGGTAATGAGCAGTTCTTC. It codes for CSARSLAGRLGNEQFF.

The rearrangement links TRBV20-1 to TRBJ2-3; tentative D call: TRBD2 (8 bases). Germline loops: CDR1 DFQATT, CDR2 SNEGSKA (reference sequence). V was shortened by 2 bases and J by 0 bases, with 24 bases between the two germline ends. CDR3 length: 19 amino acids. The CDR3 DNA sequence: TGCAGTGCTAGATCCACTGGACAGGCCCTAGCGGGTAGCACAGATACGCAGTATTTT. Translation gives CSARSTGQALAGSTDTQYF.

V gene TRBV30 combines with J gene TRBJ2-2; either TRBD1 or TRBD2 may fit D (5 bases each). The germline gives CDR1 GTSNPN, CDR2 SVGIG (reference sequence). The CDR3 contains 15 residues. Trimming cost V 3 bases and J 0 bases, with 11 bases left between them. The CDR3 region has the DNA TGTGCCTGGAGCGCCGGGACCACGAACACCGGGGAGCTGTTTTTT. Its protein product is CAWSAGTTNTGELFF.

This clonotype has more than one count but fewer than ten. CDR3: CASSLVGEGEQFF. In DNA, the CDR3 is TGTGCCAGCAGCTTAGTAGGGGAGGGTGAGCAGTTCTTC. The chain joins TRBV7-6 to TRBJ2-1, with TRBD2 matching 7 bases. CDR3 length equals 13 residues. V gave up 1 base and J gave up 9 bases; unmatched junction bases: 3. Germline CDR1 and CDR2: SGHVS and FNYEAQ.

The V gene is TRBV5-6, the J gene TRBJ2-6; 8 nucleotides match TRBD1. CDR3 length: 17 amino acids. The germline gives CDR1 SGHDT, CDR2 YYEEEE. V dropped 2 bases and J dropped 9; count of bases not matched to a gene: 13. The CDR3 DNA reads TGTGCCAGCAGCTTTTTCGTGTGGACAGGGTGGGACAACGTCCTGACTTTC. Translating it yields CASSFFVWTGWDNVLTF.

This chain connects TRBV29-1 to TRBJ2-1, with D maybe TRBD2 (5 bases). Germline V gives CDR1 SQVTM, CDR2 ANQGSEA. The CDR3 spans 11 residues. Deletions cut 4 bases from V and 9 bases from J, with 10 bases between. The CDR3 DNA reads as TGCAGCGTTGCGGAGGTGGGTGAGCAGTTCTTC. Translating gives CSVAEVGEQFF.

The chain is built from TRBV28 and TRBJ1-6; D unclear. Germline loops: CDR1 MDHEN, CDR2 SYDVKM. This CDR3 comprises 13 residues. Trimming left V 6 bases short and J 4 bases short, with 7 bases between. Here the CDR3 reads CASRGRYNSPLHF. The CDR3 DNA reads TGTGCCAGCAGAGGCCGGTATAATTCACCCCTCCACTTT.